This T cell receptor (beta chain) was profiled in a study of blood T cell repertoires in COVID-19. Study-level background: Acute-phase and convalescent COVID-19 samples originated in the United States, Italy and Spain. T cells, B-cell-depleted T cells, or PBMCs supplied cDNA or gDNA.

In the authors' methods: Amplifying reference gene primers gave estimates of nucleated cell counts. TCRdb's copy holds only in-frame clones and misses some; the assay was immunoSEQ multiplex PCR. That table gives V, J and clone size, and the DNA gave D and trimming. The data contain 350,000 to 550,000 clones, about 89% of them singletons. The germline V gene encodes CDR1 MDHEN and CDR2 SYDVKM. V lost 3 bases and J 0 bases, leaving 14 bases between the germline ends. This CDR3 region has 16 residues. The TCR comes from a woman in her 30s with acute or convalescent COVID-19. The rearrangement uses TRBV28 and TRBJ1-1; D may be TRBD1 (6 bases). Sequencing was carried out using peripheral blood. CDR3 nucleotide sequence: TGTGCCAGCAGTTTGTCTGGACAGACCATGAACACTGAAGCTTTCTTT. This sequence encodes CASSLSGQTMNTEAFF.